The entry that follows covers one TCR beta chain sequence. Its antigen is still unknown. The sample comes from a study of shared clonotypes between healthy human individuals. The CDR3 is made up of 16 amino acids. The germline V gene encodes CDR1 MNHNS and CDR2 SASEGT. Losses at the gene ends were 1 base for V and 1 base for J; bases not matched to a gene: 7. As originally analysed: ImmunoSEQ supplied junction-only sequences lacking quality scores, so filtering was different. Assay: immunoSEQ multiplex PCR; the TCRdb copy retains only in-frame clones and omits some. The V and J calls and clone size are taken from that table; D and trimming were inferred from the DNA. The table lists about 2 million clones, about 95% of them singletons, with around 1% in the top ten. Study-level points and caveats: Naive subsets generally exceeded memory subsets in estimated richness.

Naive CD8 cells lacked CD45RO, underwent positive selection for CCR7 and left out terminally differentiated effector memory CD45RA+ cells. This chain connects TRBV6-1 to TRBJ2-7, with 7 nucleotides matching TRBD2. The sequence derives from a man between 18 and 29 years old in good health. Sequencing used naive CD8+ T cells sorted from blood. In nucleotides, the CDR3 is TGTGCCAGCAGTGAAGAGGTAGCGGGCATATCCTACGAGCAGTACTTC. Amino acid sequence: CASSEEVAGISYEQYF.